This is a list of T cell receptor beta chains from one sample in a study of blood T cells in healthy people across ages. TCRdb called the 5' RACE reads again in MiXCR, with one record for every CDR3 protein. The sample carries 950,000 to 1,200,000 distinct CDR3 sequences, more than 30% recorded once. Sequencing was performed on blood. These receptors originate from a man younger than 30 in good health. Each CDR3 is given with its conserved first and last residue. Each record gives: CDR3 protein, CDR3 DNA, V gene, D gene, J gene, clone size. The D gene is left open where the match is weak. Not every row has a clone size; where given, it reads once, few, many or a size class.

CASSQANRVQPQHF,TGCGCCAGCAGCCAAGCGAACAGGGTACAGCCCCAGCATTTT,TRBV4-3,.,TRBJ1-5,.
CASSFRLNTGELFF,TGTGCCAGCAGTTTTCGTCTGAACACCGGGGAGCTGTTTTTT,TRBV28,.,TRBJ2-2,.
CSAILSGGTDTQYF,TGCAGTGCTATCCTTAGCGGGGGCACAGATACGCAGTATTTT,TRBV20-1,TRBD2,TRBJ2-3,.
CASSSRGFGGGSYNEQFF,TGTGCCAGCAGTTCCAGGGGTTTCGGAGGGGGGTCCTACAATGAGCAGTTCTTC,TRBV12-3/TRBV12-4,.,TRBJ2-1,few
CASSDAGSSYEQYF,TGTGCCAGCAGTGACGCAGGATCCTCCTACGAGCAGTACTTC,TRBV12-3/TRBV12-4,.,TRBJ2-7,few
CASSFLALYSNQPQHF,TGTGCCAGCAGCTTTTTGGCCCTTTATAGCAATCAGCCCCAGCATTTT,TRBV7-8,.,TRBJ1-5,.
CASSQDRRRGQPQHF,TGCGCCAGCAGCCAAGATCGTAGACGGGGTCAGCCCCAGCATTTT,TRBV4-3,.,TRBJ1-5,.
CASSWGINQPQHF,TGCGCCAGCAGCTGGGGAATCAATCAGCCCCAGCATTTT,TRBV5-1,.,TRBJ1-5,.
CASSLEAVGYTF,TGTGCCAGCAGCTTAGAGGCTGTGGGCTACACCTTC,TRBV7-9,.,TRBJ1-2,.
CSARDSPDSLPIWQYF,TGCAGTGCTAGAGATTCCCCGGACAGCTTACCAATCTGGCAGTACTTC,TRBV20-1,.,TRBJ2-7,.
CSVEPGNYGYTF,TGCAGCGTTGAACCGGGCAACTATGGCTACACCTTC,TRBV29-1,.,TRBJ1-2,few
CASSRPEGVNIQYF,TGTGCCAGCAGTCGTCCAGAGGGCGTGAACATTCAGTACTTC,TRBV12-3/TRBV12-4,.,TRBJ2-4,.
CASSQSGAGYGYTF,TGTGCCAGCAGCCAGTCGGGGGCTGGCTATGGCTACACCTTC,TRBV14,.,TRBJ1-2,.
CASSLGEGAWTNYGYTF,TGTGCCAGCAGCCTCGGCGAGGGGGCTTGGACCAACTATGGCTACACCTTC,TRBV7-9,TRBD1,TRBJ1-2,few
CASSFGQNPNTGELFF,TGTGCCAGCAGTTTTGGGCAGAACCCGAACACCGGGGAGCTGTTTTTT,TRBV12-3/TRBV12-4,.,TRBJ2-2,few
CASNEGARQPQHF,TGTGCCAGCAACGAGGGGGCTCGGCAGCCCCAGCATTTT,TRBV6-2/TRBV6-3,TRBD1,TRBJ1-5,few
CASSISGQEGADGYTF,TGTGCCAGCAGCATAAGTGGACAGGAAGGGGCGGATGGCTACACCTTC,TRBV7-9,TRBD1,TRBJ1-2,few
CASSSALAVAEAFF,TGTGCCAGCAGCTCCGCGTTGGCAGTGGCTGAAGCTTTCTTT,TRBV7-2,.,TRBJ1-1,.
CASRLKPNQPQHF,TGTGCCAGCAGGCTTAAACCCAATCAGCCCCAGCATTTT,TRBV12-3/TRBV12-4,.,TRBJ1-5,.
CASRRGRVPQETQYF,TGCGCCAGCCGCCGGGGAAGGGTTCCCCAAGAGACCCAGTACTTC,TRBV4-1,.,TRBJ2-5,few
CSARDPSGRVDWADTQYF,TGCAGTGCTAGAGACCCGTCGGGGAGGGTTGATTGGGCAGATACGCAGTATTTT,TRBV20-1,TRBD2,TRBJ2-3,few
CASSSGHMNTEAFF,TGTGCCAGCAGCTCGGGACACATGAACACTGAAGCTTTCTTT,TRBV7-8,.,TRBJ1-1,.
CASSQDLGQSYEQYF,TGTGCCAGCAGCCAGGACCTTGGACAGAGCTACGAGCAGTACTTC,TRBV4-2,.,TRBJ2-7,.
CASSYTGDNKNIQYF,TGTGCCAGCAGTTACACCGGGGACAACAAAAACATTCAGTACTTC,TRBV6-6,.,TRBJ2-4,few
CSVRTVAGLADTQYF,TGCAGTGTTCGGACAGTGGCGGGGCTCGCAGATACGCAGTATTTT,TRBV20-1,.,TRBJ2-3,.
CSTGGQGEAGTQYF,TGCAGCACTGGGGGACAGGGGGAGGCAGGTACGCAGTATTTT,TRBV29-1,TRBD1,TRBJ2-3,.
CASSQDRSGDGDYGYTF,TGCGCCAGCAGCCAAGATAGGTCAGGGGATGGTGACTATGGCTACACCTTC,TRBV4-1,.,TRBJ1-2,.
CASQGGDNYEQYF,TGTGCCAGCCAGGGGGGCGATAACTACGAGCAGTACTTC,TRBV3-1,.,TRBJ2-7,many
CASSALPGATEAFF,TGTGCCAGCAGTGCCCTCCCAGGGGCCACTGAAGCTTTCTTT,TRBV27,.,TRBJ1-1,.
CASSQGWGAEAFF,TGCGCCAGCAGCCAAGGATGGGGGGCTGAAGCTTTCTTT,TRBV5-1,.,TRBJ1-1,.
CASSQEVAGGPSADTQYF,TGCGCCAGCAGCCAAGAAGTAGCGGGGGGCCCCAGTGCAGATACGCAGTATTTT,TRBV4-1,TRBD2,TRBJ2-3,.
CASSQLETDTQYF,TGTGCCAGCAGCCAACTAGAGACAGATACGCAGTATTTT,TRBV3-1,.,TRBJ2-3,many
CASSPTSGVSTNEKLFF,TGTGCCAGCAGTCCGACGTCGGGCGTTTCAACTAATGAAAAACTGTTTTTT,TRBV27,.,TRBJ1-4,.
CASSSRITDGYRSEAFF,TGTGCCAGCAGCTCAAGGATCACTGACGGGTATAGATCTGAAGCTTTCTTT,TRBV9,.,TRBJ1-1,few
CASSYLTLSRDYGYTF,TGTGCCAGCAGTTACCTAACGCTATCGAGGGACTATGGCTACACCTTC,TRBV6-2/TRBV6-3,.,TRBJ1-2,few
CASSQDGQYRGGEQFF,TGCGCCAGCAGCCAAGATGGACAGTACCGTGGTGGTGAGCAGTTCTTC,TRBV4-3,.,TRBJ2-1,few
CATSTRTSGVTDTQYF,TGTGCCACCAGCACAAGAACTAGCGGGGTCACAGATACGCAGTATTTT,TRBV15,TRBD2,TRBJ2-3,.
CASSYSVMNEQYF,TGTGCCAGCAGTTACTCTGTCATGAATGAGCAGTACTTC,TRBV6-2/TRBV6-3,.,TRBJ2-5,.
CASSAGGVTGQPQHF,TGTGCCAGCAGTGCCGGGGGAGTCACGGGACAGCCCCAGCATTTT,TRBV12-3/TRBV12-4,.,TRBJ1-5,few
CASRGALYNEQFF,TGCGCCAGCAGGGGGGCCCTCTACAATGAGCAGTTCTTC,TRBV4-1,.,TRBJ2-1,.
CASSLVALNPLNVQFF,TGTGCCAGCAGCTTAGTGGCCCTAAACCCCCTGAATGTGCAGTTCTTC,TRBV7-9,.,TRBJ2-1,.